These 11 T cell receptor beta chains originate from one sample sequenced in a study of cytomegalovirus exposure and HLA in healthy donors. A multiplex PCR was run with 60 Vbeta primers and 13 Jbeta primers. Profiled with immunoSEQ multiplex PCR; TCRdb holds only in-frame clones, not every one. The sample has about 99,000 clones; over 65% are singletons. The sample comprised PBMCs. Receptor source: a man in his forties in good health and CMV-seronegative.

The rearrangement joins TRBV5-6 to TRBJ1-1; 8 positions agree with TRBD1. There are 15 residues in the CDR3. The germline CDR1 and CDR2 sequences are SGHDT and YYEEEE. V lost 3 bases to trimming and J lost 5 bases; unmatched junction nucleotides: 9. The CDR3: CASSSRTGQGTEAFF. The CDR3 DNA reads as TGTGCCAGCAGCTCCCGGACAGGGCAGGGAACTGAAGCTTTCTTT.

The rearrangement uses TRBV19 and TRBJ1-2; 8 nucleotides agree with TRBD1. There are 14 residues in the CDR3. CDR1 is LNHDA, CDR2 SQIVND, per germline (reference sequence). The J segment lost 4 bases and the V segment lost 5 bases, leaving 6 bases of the junction unmatched. CDR3 in amino acids: CASSPGTGRYGYTF. The DNA of the CDR3 is TGTGCCAGTAGTCCAGGGACAGGCCGCTATGGCTACACCTTC.

The chain employs TRBV5-1 and TRBJ2-1; 9 bases are a match to TRBD2. The CDR3 runs 16 residues. CDR1 is SGHRS and CDR2 is YFSETQ in the germline V gene. Trimming removed 0 bases from V and 2 bases from J; junction bases left unmatched: 3. The CDR3 here is CASSLDAGGPYNEQFF. The DNA for the CDR3 is TGCGCCAGCAGCTTGGATGCGGGAGGGCCCTACAATGAGCAGTTCTTC.

This clone is medium-sized within its sample. The chain carries TRBV14 and TRBJ1-1; unclear D gene. The germline V gene has CDR1 SGHDN and CDR2 FVKESK. Trimming removed 3 bases from V and 3 bases from J, with 17 bases in between. This CDR3 contains 16 residues. CDR3 in DNA: TGTGCCAGCAGCCAGGCCGGAGACCTTCGTTACACTGAAGCTTTCTTT. As protein: CASSQAGDLRYTEAFF.

The J gene is TRBJ2-7, the V gene TRBV29-1; 10 nucleotides line up with TRBD2. This CDR3 has 13 residues. Germline V CDR1 and CDR2: SQVTM, ANQGSEA. The J segment lost 4 bases and the V segment lost 5 bases, leaving 5 bases of the junction unmatched. CDR3 bases: TGCAGCGTTCCAGCGGGAGGGCCGTACGAGCAGTACTTC. The encoded protein is CSVPAGGPYEQYF.

The J gene is TRBJ2-7, the V gene TRBV5-5; a possible D gene is TRBD2 (6 bases). Germline CDR1 reads SGHKS; CDR2 reads YYEKEE (reference sequence). Trimming pared 2 bases from V and 1 base from J, leaving 16 bases between. The CDR3 extends over 16 amino acids. The CDR3 DNA sequence: TGTGCCAGCAGCTTTTCCGGGAGTGTCGGATCCTACGAGCAGTACTTC. Translating gives CASSFSGSVGSYEQYF.

This clone was seen just once. This chain links TRBV27 with TRBJ2-2, with D perhaps TRBD2 (6 bases). This CDR3 region has 16 residues. The germline V and J ends were trimmed by 5 bases and 6 bases, with 19 bases remaining between them. Germline CDR1 MNHEY, CDR2 SMNVEV (reference sequence). CDR3 sequence: CASSPSWGRWPGELFF. CDR3 DNA: TGTGCCAGCAGTCCGAGTTGGGGGAGGTGGCCCGGGGAGCTGTTTTTT.

This clone was observed a handful of times. V is TRBV21-1 and J is TRBJ1-1; TRBD1 was called by the table and not checked on the DNA. TRBV21-1 is noted as a pseudogene. This CDR3 comprises 19 residues. The CDR3 coding sequence is TGTGCCAGCAGCGCTCCGGGACAGGCTCACATGGGACCCGGTACTGAAGCTTTCTTT. Protein sequence: CASSAPGQAHMGPGTEAFF.

The chain has TRBV11-2 and TRBJ2-7; D gene unclear. Trimming stripped 4 bases from V and 2 bases from J, with 12 bases between. Per the germline V gene, CDR1 is SGHAT and CDR2 is FQNNGV. This CDR3 has 14 amino acids. DNA of the CDR3: TGTGCCAGCAGCTCAGAACACGTTACCTACGAGCAGTACTTC. Translating it yields CASSSEHVTYEQYF.

This rearrangement joins TRBV6-1 to TRBJ1-1; 7 bases line up with TRBD1. V trimming: 3 bases; J trimming: 0 bases; junction bases outside the gene matches: 4. The length of the CDR3 is 15 residues. Per germline, CDR1 MNHNS and CDR2 SASEGT. The CDR3 here is CASSDGTVMNTEAFF. The CDR3 DNA sequence: TGTGCCAGCAGTGATGGGACAGTCATGAACACTGAAGCTTTCTTT.

The V gene is TRBV6-5, the J gene TRBJ1-1; D unresolved. Per germline, CDR1 MNHEY and CDR2 SVGAGI. V lost 5 bases to trimming and J lost 11 bases, with 15 bases between them. The CDR3 consists of 12 residues. CDR3 loop: CASSLASGSAFF. CDR3 sequence (DNA): TGTGCCAGCAGTCTTGCGAGCGGATCGGCTTTCTTT.